This T cell receptor beta chain was profiled in a study of control samples from healthy donors and cancer patients. The germline gives CDR1 SGHTS, CDR2 YDEGEE. Trimming took off 3 bases at V and 0 bases at J, with 7 bases between the two ends. This CDR3 spans 13 amino acids. Measured with immunoSEQ multiplex PCR; TCRdb has only the in-frame clones, and not every one. The sample lists 25,000 or so clones; 65% to 90% were seen once. This clone was observed once. The sample was PBMCs. V gene TRBV5-8 combines with J gene TRBJ2-7, with no clear D. The TCR sequence derives from a woman aged 55-70 years with head and neck cancer. The CDR3 coding sequence is TGTGCCAGCAGCTATCTCGGCTCCTACGAGCAGTACTTC. Translating gives CASSYLGSYEQYF.